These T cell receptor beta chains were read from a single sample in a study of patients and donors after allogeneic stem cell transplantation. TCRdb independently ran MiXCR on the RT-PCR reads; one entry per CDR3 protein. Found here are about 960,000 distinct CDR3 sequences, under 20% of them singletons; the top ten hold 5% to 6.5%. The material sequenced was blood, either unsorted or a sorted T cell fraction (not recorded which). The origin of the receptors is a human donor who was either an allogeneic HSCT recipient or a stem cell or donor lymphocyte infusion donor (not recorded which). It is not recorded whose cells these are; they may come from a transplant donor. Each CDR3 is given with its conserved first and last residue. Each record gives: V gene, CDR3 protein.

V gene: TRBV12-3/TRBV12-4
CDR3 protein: CAFLGDYGYTF

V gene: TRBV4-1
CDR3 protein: CASSHPGSGELFF

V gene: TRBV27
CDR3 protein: CAPPTGGNNSPLHF

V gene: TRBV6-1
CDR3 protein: CASSGGTNEKLFF

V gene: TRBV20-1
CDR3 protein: CSARDQNTEAFF

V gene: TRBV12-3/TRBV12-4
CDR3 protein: CASSFATGQNYGYTF

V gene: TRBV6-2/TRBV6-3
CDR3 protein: CASSYEASLETQYF

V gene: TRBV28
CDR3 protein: CASSLSRWQGDYGYTF

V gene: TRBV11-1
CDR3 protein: CASSPSTSTGKRRRETQYF

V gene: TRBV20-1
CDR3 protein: CSAQGRVSTEAFF

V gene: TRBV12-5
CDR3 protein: CASGLVQKLGFQEQFF

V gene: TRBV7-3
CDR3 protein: CASSYLADSSYNEQFF

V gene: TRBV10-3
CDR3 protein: CAISESSRSSYNEQFF

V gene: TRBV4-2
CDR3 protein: CASSQASGGLNTEAFF

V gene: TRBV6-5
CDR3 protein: CASSYSGLAGGRSTDTQYF

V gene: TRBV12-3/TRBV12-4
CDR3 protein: CASSFSEAFF

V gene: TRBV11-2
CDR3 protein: CASSVPGLAGGEQYF

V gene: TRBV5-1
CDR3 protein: CASSLSWVGETQYF

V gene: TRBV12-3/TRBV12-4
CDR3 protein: CASSFVSTEAFF

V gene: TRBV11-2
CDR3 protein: CASSTIASGFSSYEQYF

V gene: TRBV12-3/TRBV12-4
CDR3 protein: CASSWTGISTDTQYF

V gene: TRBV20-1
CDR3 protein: CSAVAGGNHNEQFF

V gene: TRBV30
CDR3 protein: CARKRRDPGANVLTF

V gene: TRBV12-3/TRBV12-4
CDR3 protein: CASSFRGALGTQYF

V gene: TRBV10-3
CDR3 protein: CATGSGNSPLHF

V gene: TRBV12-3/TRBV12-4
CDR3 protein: CADRLGGSGTDTQYF

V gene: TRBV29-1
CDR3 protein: CSVLGPTGKDEQFF

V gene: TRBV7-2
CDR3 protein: CASSLRQGGTDTQYF

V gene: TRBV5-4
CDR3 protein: CASSHKNNEQFF

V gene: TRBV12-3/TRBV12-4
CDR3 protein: CASSWGLLSNQPQHF

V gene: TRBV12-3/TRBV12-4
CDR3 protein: CASSSGQPFYGYTF

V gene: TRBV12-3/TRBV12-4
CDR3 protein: CASSPDWDSYEQYF

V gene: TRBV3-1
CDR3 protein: CASSSYFGTDSYEQYF

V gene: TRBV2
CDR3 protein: CASSRESGGPPYEQYF

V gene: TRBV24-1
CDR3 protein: CATSDDGGQPQHF

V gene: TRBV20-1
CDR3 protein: CSARLASSTRVREQFF

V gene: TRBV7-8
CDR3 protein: CASSDRERETQYF

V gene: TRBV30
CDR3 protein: CAWSSRRGGRPYEQYF

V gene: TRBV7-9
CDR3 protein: CASSLVTMGTRTEAFF

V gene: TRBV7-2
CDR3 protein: CASSLTRDSLIYGYTF

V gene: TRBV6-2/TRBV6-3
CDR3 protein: CASSYLLGLMVEQYF

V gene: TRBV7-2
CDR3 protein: CASSFDRGAHNEQFF

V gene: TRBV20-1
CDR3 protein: CSALTSGGSDTQYF

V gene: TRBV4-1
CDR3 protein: CASSQEGGLAATYEQYF

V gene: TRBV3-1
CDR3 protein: CASSQFLTNYGYTF

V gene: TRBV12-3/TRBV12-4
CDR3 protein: CASSAPGAQETQYF

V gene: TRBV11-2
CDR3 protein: CASSSRTGTAGEQFF

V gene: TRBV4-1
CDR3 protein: CASSQDWTSSYNEQFF

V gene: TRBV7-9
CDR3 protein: CASSLGGQRTDTQYF

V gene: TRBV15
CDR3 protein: CATRTDRFSNQPQHF

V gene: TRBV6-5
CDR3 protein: CASSSTVSTEAFF

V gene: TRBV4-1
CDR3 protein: CASSQVYQVDSQETQYF

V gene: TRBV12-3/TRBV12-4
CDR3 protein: CASSRGSGTGEGYTF

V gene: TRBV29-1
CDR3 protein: CSVSPGTHRSYGYTF

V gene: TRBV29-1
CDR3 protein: CSGAGQGRAGEETQYF

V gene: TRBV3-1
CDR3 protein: CASTPDRAYTEAFF